This T cell receptor beta chain was identified in a study of cytomegalovirus exposure and HLA in healthy donors. Background on the study: From donors who were HLA-typed, an early data release held 70 million to 90 million unique TCRs. Notes on the study in general: By a later analysis, the bulk of CMV-associated TCR beta chains appeared HLA-restricted. Presence/absence analyses assumed roughly uniform sequencing depth across donors, which may not hold. The majority of TCR sequences were rare, yet some public TCRs appeared in many donors.

On this clone: Its specificity is not known.

Primers: 60 Vbeta forward and 13 Jbeta reverse. TCRdb's table, derived via immunoSEQ multiplex PCR, lists solely in-frame clones and lacks some. The table has roughly 240,000 clones, 82% seen once; the top ten hold over 5%. CDR3 length equals 17 residues. CDR1 and CDR2 (germline): MDHEN, SYDVKM. Trimming at V came to 5 bases and at J to 5 bases, leaving 12 bases not matched to a gene. This sequence was found in a middle-aged woman in good health and CMV-seropositive. V is TRBV28 and J is TRBJ2-5; the match to TRBD2 covers 12 bases. The sequenced sample consisted of PBMCs. The CDR3 sequence is CASSGGLAGPRRETQYF. CDR3 DNA sequence: TGTGCCAGCAGTGGGGGACTAGCGGGCCCAAGGAGGGAGACCCAGTACTTC. Looking up the rest from reference TRBV28 and TRBJ2-5 gives the full variable domain: DVKVTQSSRYLVKRTGEKVFLECVQDMDHENMFWYRQDPGLGLRLIYFSYDVKMKEKGDIPEGYSVSREKKERFSLILESASTNQTSMYLCASSGGLAGPRRETQYFGPGTRLLVL.